One TCR beta chain is described in this entry. What it recognizes is unknown. Specified time point: week 23, last vaccination. The study gave 300 ug of mutant IDH1 20-mer peptide per vaccine dose, with topical imiquimod. Profiling relied on immunoSEQ multiplex PCR, and the TCRdb table lists in-frame clones only, not all of them. The table has approximately 60,000 clones, more than 75% seen once. The CDR3 has 16 amino acids. The V segment lost 1 base and the J segment 0 bases; nucleotides outside the gene matches: 3. Germline lookup yields CDR1 LGHNA and CDR2 YNFKEQ. These data belong to a study of a mutant IDH1 vaccine in newly diagnosed glioma.

V gene TRBV4-2 combines with J gene TRBJ2-3; 8 positions match TRBD2. Sequences were derived from PBMCs, sampled from a glioma patient whose treatment included an IDH1 peptide vaccine. The clonotype was recovered from a middle-aged man with glioma. CDR3 sequence: CASSQALAGSTDTQYF. CDR3 DNA sequence: TGTGCCAGCAGCCAAGCTCTAGCGGGCAGCACAGATACGCAGTATTTT.